These 32 T cell receptor beta chains came from one sample sequenced in a study of T cells in Graves' hyperthyroidism and ophthalmopathy (dated by TCRdb to about 2019). The method behind the library was multiplex PCR. Instrument used: Illumina HiSeq 2000. The TCR beta CDR3 regions were amplified from the RNA transcripts. For the first round of RT-PCR on the TCR CDR3, the HTBI primer set was used together with the Qiagen OneStep RT-PCR kit. Starting from the raw public reads, TCRdb applied fastp trimming at Q25, assembled clones with MiXCR and retained in-frame beta chains. All rows with the same CDR3 protein become a single entry with the most common DNA and genes. This sample has roughly 740,000 distinct CDR3 sequences in its table, and about 16% of those were observed once. Under 8.5% of the sample is taken by the ten largest. What was sequenced was blood. The receptors stem from a young man with Graves' hyperthyroidism.

This clonotype was picked up many times. V is TRBV7-8 and J is TRBJ1-5, with a weak D call TRBD1 (6 bases). The germline V and J ends were trimmed by 0 bases and 1 base, with 7 bases remaining between them. CDR1 and CDR2 from the germline V gene are SGHVS and FQNEAQ. This CDR3 contains 15 residues. CDR3 protein: CASSLAGTSNQPQHF. Here the CDR3 DNA reads TGTGCCAGCAGCTTAGCCGGGACAAGCAATCAGCCCCAGCATTTT.

This clonotype was detected many times. The gene calls are TRBV29-1 and TRBJ2-5; TRBD2 might be the D (5 bases). The CDR3 consists of 12 residues. Germline V lookup: CDR1 SQVTM, CDR2 ANQGSEA. The CDR3 sequence is CGVRGVAETQYF. The CDR3 DNA sequence: TGCGGGGTACGGGGAGTGGCAGAGACCCAGTACTTC.

This clonotype has ten or more counts. The J gene is TRBJ2-7, the V gene TRBV6-2 or TRBV6-3; the match to TRBD2 covers 7 bases. The CDR3 totals 14 residues. The J segment lost 3 bases and the V segment lost 7 bases, leaving 9 bases of the junction unmatched. Germline V gene data show CDR1 as MNHEY and CDR2 as SVGEGT. CDR3 nucleotide sequence: TGTGCCAGCACCTCGGGGGGTATCGGCTACGAGCAGTACTTC. Its protein is CASTSGGIGYEQYF.

About this clonotype: As the CDR3 is not closed by the conserved phenylalanine or tryptophan, this likely results from a read error. This chain joins TRBV20-1 and TRBJ2-1; TRBD1 agrees at 9 bases. J was trimmed by 0 bases and V by 6 bases; bases with no gene match: 6. The CDR3 covers 15 residues. Per the germline V gene, CDR1 is DFQATT and CDR2 is SNEGSKA (reference sequence). The CDR3 DNA reads TGCAGTGCGGGGGGACAGGGTAGCTCCTACAATGAGCAGTTCCTC. Translation gives CSAGGQGSSYNEQFL.

In this sample, this clonotype turned up many times. This chain joins TRBV28 and TRBJ1-5, with D unclear. The CDR3 loop spans 13 amino acids. V dropped 3 bases and J dropped 5 bases, with 8 bases sitting between them. Germline CDR1 is MDHEN and CDR2 is SYDVKM. In DNA, the CDR3 is TGTGCCAGCAGTTTTATAGGTTATCAGCCCCAGCATTTT. This gives the protein CASSFIGYQPQHF.

This clonotype was found many times. The chain combines TRBV18 with TRBJ2-5; no clear D gene. CDR1 and CDR2 (germline): KGHSH, LQKENI. V dropped 4 bases and J dropped 1 base, with 7 bases sitting between them. CDR3 length: 13 amino acids. The CDR3 loop reads CASSRLSQETQYF. CDR3 DNA sequence: TGTGCCAGCTCACGGCTCAGCCAAGAGACCCAGTACTTC.

This clonotype was observed at least ten times. The chain uses TRBV7-2 and TRBJ2-7; the match to TRBD2 covers 10 bases. This CDR3 is built from 13 residues. J gave up 6 bases and V 7 bases, and 6 bases lay outside the gene matches. Germline assignment: CDR1 SGHTA and CDR2 FQGNSA. This chain's CDR3 is CASNQRLAGEQYF. In DNA, the CDR3 is TGTGCCAGCAACCAGAGACTAGCGGGCGAGCAGTACTTC.

This rearrangement joins TRBV29-1 to TRBJ2-2; D unresolved. Germline CDR1 and CDR2: SQVTM and ANQGSEA. This CDR3 region has 13 residues. Trimming shortened V by 3 bases and J by 4 bases, and 9 bases separated the two germline ends. The CDR3 region is CSVDRHSTGELFF. The CDR3 nucleotides read TGCAGCGTTGATCGACATAGCACCGGGGAGCTGTTTTTT.

In its sample, this clonotype was seen many times. The rearrangement joins TRBV12-3 or TRBV12-4 to TRBJ1-5; the D is unclear. CDR3 length: 15 amino acids. Trimming removed 6 bases at V and 6 bases at J, with 18 bases between. Here the CDR3 DNA reads TGTGCCAGCAGCTATATTAAGGGTGCTACTCAGCCCCAGCATTTT. Its protein is CASSYIKGATQPQHF.

This chain uses TRBV7-9 with TRBJ2-7; TRBD2 matches at 7 bases. J was trimmed by 3 bases and V by 2 bases; bases with no gene match: 7. Germline assignment: CDR1 SEHNR and CDR2 FQNEAQ (reference sequence). The CDR3 extends over 15 amino acids. In DNA, the CDR3 is TGTGCCAGCAGCTTAATTAAGCGGGGAAACTACGAGCAGTACTTC. Protein product: CASSLIKRGNYEQYF.

This clonotype was counted a few times. V gene TRBV20-1 combines with J gene TRBJ1-5; the D gene is possibly TRBD1 (5 bases). CDR3 size: 14 residues. Trimming took off 5 bases at V and 9 bases at J, with 20 bases between the two ends. Germline V gene lookup returns CDR1 DFQATT and CDR2 SNEGSKA (reference sequence). CDR3: CSASVWGTTGPQHF. The CDR3 DNA reads as TGCAGTGCTTCTGTTTGGGGCACCACGGGGCCCCAGCATTTT.

This clonotype was seen a few times. The chain recombines TRBV18 with TRBJ2-3; no clear D. V dropped 2 bases and J dropped 2 bases, with 5 bases sitting between them. The germline V gene has CDR1 KGHSH and CDR2 LQKENI. The CDR3 is 13 amino acids. CDR3 in amino acids: CASSPSYTDTQYF. The DNA of the CDR3 is TGTGCCAGCTCACCATCGTACACAGATACGCAGTATTTT.

This clonotype was detected a few times. The V call is TRBV12-3 or TRBV12-4, the J call TRBJ1-2; D remains ambiguous. The germline V and J ends were trimmed by 7 bases and 4 bases, with 16 bases remaining between them. The CDR3 runs to 14 residues. The CDR3 DNA sequence: TGTGCCAGCACCCAAGGACGGCCGTCCTATGGCTACACCTTC. It specifies CASTQGRPSYGYTF.

This clonotype was detected many times. The rearrangement links TRBV12-3 or TRBV12-4 to TRBJ2-3; D is unclear. V lost 5 bases to trimming and J lost 2 bases, with 8 bases between them. The CDR3 is 13 residues long. The CDR3 bases are TGTGCCAGCAGTATCCAACACACAGATACGCAGTATTTT. It codes for CASSIQHTDTQYF.

This clonotype has a count of ten or more. The chain couples TRBV20-1 to TRBJ2-1; 9 positions agree with TRBD2. CDR3 length: 13 residues. Trimming cost V 6 bases and J 4 bases; bases outside gene matches: 4. CDR1 DFQATT and CDR2 SNEGSKA come from the germline V gene (reference sequence). The CDR3 DNA follows: TGCAGTGCGTTAGCGGGAGATTACAATGAGCAGTTCTTC. This encodes CSALAGDYNEQFF.

This clonotype was counted a few times. V gene TRBV11-2 combines with J gene TRBJ2-3; 7 bases align to TRBD2. The CDR3 has 14 residues. Trimming removed 4 bases from V and 4 bases from J; junction bases left unmatched: 5. Germline CDR1 SGHAT, CDR2 FQNNGV. The CDR3 loop reads CASSSRTSPDTQYF. DNA of the CDR3: TGTGCCAGCAGCTCTCGGACTAGTCCAGATACGCAGTATTTT. Looking up the rest from reference TRBV11-2 and TRBJ2-3 gives the full variable domain: EAGVAQSPRYKIIEKRQSVAFWCNPISGHATLYWYQQILGQGPKLLIQFQNNGVVDDSQLPKDRFSAERLKGVDSTLKIQPAKLEDSAVYLCASSSRTSPDTQYFGPGTRLTVL.

This clonotype was seen only a few times. This chain connects TRBV19 to TRBJ1-5; 8 bases are a match to TRBD1. The CDR3 extends over 16 amino acids. V shed 3 bases and J 4 bases; nucleotides not matched to a gene: 8. CDR1 and CDR2 from the germline V gene are LNHDA and SQIVND (reference sequence). CDR3 sequence: CASSMWGQEGNQPQHF. The CDR3 coding sequence is TGTGCCAGTAGTATGTGGGGACAGGAAGGTAATCAGCCCCAGCATTTT.

At least ten counts were recorded for this clonotype. The rearrangement joins TRBV18 to TRBJ1-5; 9 nucleotides line up with TRBD1. This CDR3 has 16 amino acids. V shed 4 bases and J 5 bases; nucleotides not matched to a gene: 9. Germline V CDR1 and CDR2: KGHSH, LQKENI. The CDR3 DNA follows: TGTGCCAGCTCACACCTCCCGGGACAGGGATATCAGCCCCAGCATTTT. This gives the protein CASSHLPGQGYQPQHF.

This chain connects TRBV20-1 to TRBJ2-7; 7 nucleotides align to TRBD2. Germline V lookup: CDR1 DFQATT, CDR2 SNEGSKA (reference sequence). The trim removed 1 base at V and 4 bases at J, leaving 10 bases unmatched. The CDR3 contains 15 residues. The CDR3 sequence: CSARGPSGKSYEQYF. The CDR3 bases are TGCAGTGCTAGAGGGCCCAGCGGGAAGTCGTACGAGCAGTACTTC.

This clonotype was found many times. V is TRBV11-2 and J is TRBJ1-1; D not certain. Per germline, CDR1 SGHAT and CDR2 FQNNGV. The CDR3 is made up of 12 amino acids. V was trimmed by 5 bases and J by 5 bases, leaving 9 bases between them. CDR3 in DNA: TGTGCCAGCAGCGAGGTGGTAACTGAAGCTTTCTTT. It encodes CASSEVVTEAFF.

This clonotype was counted ten times or more. V usage is TRBV12-3 or TRBV12-4 and J usage is TRBJ1-5; D uncertain. V lost 4 bases and J 1 base, leaving 8 bases between the germline ends. This CDR3 is 14 amino acids long. The DNA of the CDR3 is TGTGCCAGCAGTTGGGGAGGGAGCAATCAGCCCCAGCATTTT. It is translated as CASSWGGSNQPQHF.

About this clonotype: This sequence may be a read error, since a much larger clone differs from it by one base. The chain joins TRBV9 to TRBJ2-5, with D hard to call. This CDR3 comprises 13 residues. Germline lookup yields CDR1 SGDLS and CDR2 YYNGEE. V was shortened by 0 bases and J by 0 bases, with 3 bases between the two germline ends. The CDR3 coding sequence is TGTGCCAGCAGCGTAGAGTACCAAGAGACCCAGTACTTC. Its protein is CASSVEYQETQYF.

The chain is built from TRBV18 and TRBJ2-2, with TRBD2 identical over 11 bases. This CDR3 is 18 amino acids long. Germline V lookup: CDR1 KGHSH, CDR2 LQKENI. V was clipped by 0 bases and J by 4 bases; unmatched bases: 7. The CDR3 loop is CASSPPILAGGGTGELFF. CDR3 sequence (DNA): TGTGCCAGCTCACCACCGATTCTAGCGGGAGGCGGCACCGGGGAGCTGTTTTTT.

This clonotype appeared a few times. The chain employs TRBV28 and TRBJ1-4; possible D gene TRBD1, 6 bases. Germline lookup yields CDR1 MDHEN and CDR2 SYDVKM. V shed 7 bases and J shed 8 bases, with 20 bases lying between them. The CDR3 has 15 amino acids. The CDR3: CASTGPSRGDEKLFF. CDR3 nucleotides: TGTGCCAGCACAGGCCCTTCCAGGGGAGACGAAAAACTGTTTTTT.

This clonotype has a handful of counts. The chain combines TRBV30 with TRBJ2-1; 13 bases agree with TRBD2. Trimming at V came to 6 bases and at J to 10 bases, leaving 12 bases not matched to a gene. Germline V gene lookup returns CDR1 GTSNPN and CDR2 SVGIG (reference sequence). The CDR3 is 15 amino acids. The CDR3 protein is CACPRTSGRSGEQFF. As DNA, the CDR3 is TGTGCCTGCCCGCGGACTAGCGGGAGATCGGGCGAGCAGTTCTTC.

This clonotype was detected only a few times. V gene TRBV12-3 or TRBV12-4 combines with J gene TRBJ2-2; 14 positions match TRBD2. The V gene end was trimmed by 6 bases and the J gene end by 3 bases; junction bases not matched to a gene: 9. The CDR3 runs 18 residues. CDR3 loop: CASRGPGLAGVDTGELFF. The DNA for the CDR3 is TGTGCCAGCAGAGGGCCGGGACTAGCGGGAGTTGACACCGGGGAGCTGTTTTTT.

This clonotype has just a few counts. The chain uses TRBV7-2 and TRBJ1-1; tentative D call: TRBD1 (6 bases). Germline V gene data show CDR1 as SGHTA and CDR2 as FQGNSA. This CDR3 is 15 amino acids long. Trimming took off 5 bases at V and 4 bases at J, with 17 bases between the two ends. CDR3 nucleotides: TGTGCCAGCAGCGCATACAGGGAGGTTGGCACTGAAGCTTTCTTT. Amino acids: CASSAYREVGTEAFF.

A few counts support this clonotype. The chain is built from TRBV2 and TRBJ1-5; a weak D match, TRBD1 (5 bases). V lost 6 bases and J lost 3, with 9 bases in between. Germline CDR1 reads SNHLY; CDR2 reads FYNNEI. This CDR3 contains 13 residues. The CDR3 reads CASRGDLNQPQHF. The CDR3 DNA is TGTGCCAGCAGGGGGGACCTCAATCAGCCCCAGCATTTT.

This clonotype was seen repeatedly, ten times or more. V and J are TRBV20-1 and TRBJ2-7; TRBD2 might be the D (6 bases). The CDR3 extends over 12 amino acids. CDR1 and CDR2 from the germline V gene are DFQATT and SNEGSKA (reference sequence). Trimming removed 1 base from V and 5 bases from J, with 9 bases in between. The CDR3, as DNA: TGCAGTGCTAGAGTGGAGGGCCACGAGCAGTACTTC. Its translation is CSARVEGHEQYF.

The genes are TRBV24-1 and TRBJ2-1, with TRBD2 matching 13 bases. Per the germline V gene, CDR1 is KGHDR and CDR2 is SFDVKD. The CDR3 is 14 residues long. V lost 4 bases to trimming and J lost 10 bases; unmatched junction nucleotides: 3. CDR3: CATSEGTSGNEQFF. The CDR3 DNA reads as TGTGCCACCAGTGAAGGGACTAGCGGGAACGAGCAGTTCTTC.

The chain has TRBV20-1 and TRBJ2-1; 8 nucleotides align to TRBD2. The CDR3 is 14 residues long. The trim removed 3 bases at V and 5 bases at J, leaving 6 bases unmatched. Germline V gene lookup returns CDR1 DFQATT and CDR2 SNEGSKA (reference sequence). CDR3 sequence reads: CSARSGGPDNEQFF. The CDR3 DNA follows: TGCAGTGCTAGGTCGGGAGGGCCAGACAATGAGCAGTTCTTC.

This clonotype has a count of ten or more. V gene TRBV18 combines with J gene TRBJ2-7; D is ambiguous. The germline V gene has CDR1 KGHSH and CDR2 LQKENI. V was cut by 3 bases and J by 5 bases, with 11 bases left in between. The CDR3 consists of 13 residues. CDR3: CASSPGEFNEQYF. The DNA of the CDR3 is TGTGCCAGCTCACCTGGGGAATTCAACGAGCAGTACTTC.